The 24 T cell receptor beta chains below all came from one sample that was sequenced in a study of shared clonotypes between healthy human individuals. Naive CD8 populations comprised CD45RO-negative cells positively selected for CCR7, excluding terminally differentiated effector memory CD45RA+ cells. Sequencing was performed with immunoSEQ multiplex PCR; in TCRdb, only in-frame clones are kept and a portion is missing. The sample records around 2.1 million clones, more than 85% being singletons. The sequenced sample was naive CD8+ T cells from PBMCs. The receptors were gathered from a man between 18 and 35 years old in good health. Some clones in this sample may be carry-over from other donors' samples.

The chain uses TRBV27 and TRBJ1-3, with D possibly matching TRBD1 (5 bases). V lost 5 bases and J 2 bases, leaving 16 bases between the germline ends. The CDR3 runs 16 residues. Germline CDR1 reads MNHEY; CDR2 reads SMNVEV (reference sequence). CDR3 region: CASSPRRGEAGNTIYF. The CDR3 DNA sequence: TGTGCCAGCAGTCCAAGACGGGGGGAGGCTGGAAACACCATATATTTT.

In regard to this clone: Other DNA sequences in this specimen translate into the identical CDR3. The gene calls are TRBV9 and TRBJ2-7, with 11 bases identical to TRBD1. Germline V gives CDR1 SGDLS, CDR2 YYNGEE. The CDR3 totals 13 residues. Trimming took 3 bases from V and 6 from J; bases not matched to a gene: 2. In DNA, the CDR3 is TGTGCCAGCAGCGCAGGGACAGGGGGCGAGCAGTACTTC. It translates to CASSAGTGGEQYF.

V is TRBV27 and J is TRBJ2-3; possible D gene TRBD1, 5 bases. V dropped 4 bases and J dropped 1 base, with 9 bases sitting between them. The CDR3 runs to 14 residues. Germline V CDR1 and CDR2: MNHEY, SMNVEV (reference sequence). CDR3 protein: CASSSWGGTDTQYF. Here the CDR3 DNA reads TGTGCCAGCAGTTCATGGGGCGGCACAGATACGCAGTATTTT.

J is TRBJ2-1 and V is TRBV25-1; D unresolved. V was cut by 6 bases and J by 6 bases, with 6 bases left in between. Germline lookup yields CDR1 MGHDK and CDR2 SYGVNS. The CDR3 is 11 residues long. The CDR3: CASRYGNEQFF. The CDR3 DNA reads TGTGCCAGCAGGTACGGCAATGAGCAGTTCTTC.

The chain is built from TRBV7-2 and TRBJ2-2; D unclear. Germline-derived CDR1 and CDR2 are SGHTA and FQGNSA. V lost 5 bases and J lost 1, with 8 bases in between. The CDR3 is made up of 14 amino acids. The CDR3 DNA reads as TGTGCCAGCAGCCCGAGGAGGAACACCGGGGAGCTGTTTTTT. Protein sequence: CASSPRRNTGELFF.

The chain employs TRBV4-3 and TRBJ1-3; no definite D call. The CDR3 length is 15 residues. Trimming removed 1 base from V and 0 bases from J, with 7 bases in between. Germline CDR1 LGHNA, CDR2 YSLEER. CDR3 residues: CASSQGGLSGNTIYF. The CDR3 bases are TGCGCCAGCAGCCAAGGAGGGCTCTCTGGAAACACCATATATTTT.

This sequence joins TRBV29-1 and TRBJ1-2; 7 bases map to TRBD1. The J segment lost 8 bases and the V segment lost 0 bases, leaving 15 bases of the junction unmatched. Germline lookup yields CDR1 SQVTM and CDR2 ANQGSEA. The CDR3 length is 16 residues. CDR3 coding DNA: TGCAGCGTTGAAGATGATTTCCTACAGGGGTCGAAAGGCTACACCTTC. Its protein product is CSVEDDFLQGSKGYTF.

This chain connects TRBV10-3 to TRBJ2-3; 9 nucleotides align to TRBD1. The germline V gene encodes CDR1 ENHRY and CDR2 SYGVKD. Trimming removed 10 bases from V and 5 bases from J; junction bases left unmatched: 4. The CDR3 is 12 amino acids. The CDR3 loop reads CATWTGEDTQYF. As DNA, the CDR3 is TGTGCCACCTGGACAGGGGAAGATACGCAGTATTTT.

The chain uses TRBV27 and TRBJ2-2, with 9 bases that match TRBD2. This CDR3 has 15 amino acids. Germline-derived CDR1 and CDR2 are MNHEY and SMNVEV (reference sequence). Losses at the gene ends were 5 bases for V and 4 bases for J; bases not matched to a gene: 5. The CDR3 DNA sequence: TGTGCCAGCAGTCGGCTGGGACTAGCCACCGGGGAGCTGTTTTTT. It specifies CASSRLGLATGELFF.

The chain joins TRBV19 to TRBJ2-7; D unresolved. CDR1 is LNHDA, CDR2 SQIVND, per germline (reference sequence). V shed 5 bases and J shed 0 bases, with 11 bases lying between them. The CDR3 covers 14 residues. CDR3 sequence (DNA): TGTGCCAGTAGTCCTGGCCCAAGCTCCTACGAGCAGTACTTC. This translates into CASSPGPSSYEQYF.

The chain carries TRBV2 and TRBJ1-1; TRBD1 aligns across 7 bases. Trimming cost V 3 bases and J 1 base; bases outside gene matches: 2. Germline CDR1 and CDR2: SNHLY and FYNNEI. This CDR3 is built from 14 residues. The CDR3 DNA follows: TGTGCCAGCAGTGAGAGGGGGCCGAACACTGAAGCTTTCTTT. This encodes CASSERGPNTEAFF.

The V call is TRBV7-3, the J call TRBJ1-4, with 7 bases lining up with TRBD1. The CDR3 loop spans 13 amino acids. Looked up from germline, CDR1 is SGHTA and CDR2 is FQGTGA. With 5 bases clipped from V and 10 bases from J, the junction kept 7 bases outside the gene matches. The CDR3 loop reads CASSNTQGGKLFF. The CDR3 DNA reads TGTGCCAGCAGCAACACCCAGGGGGGAAAACTGTTTTTT.

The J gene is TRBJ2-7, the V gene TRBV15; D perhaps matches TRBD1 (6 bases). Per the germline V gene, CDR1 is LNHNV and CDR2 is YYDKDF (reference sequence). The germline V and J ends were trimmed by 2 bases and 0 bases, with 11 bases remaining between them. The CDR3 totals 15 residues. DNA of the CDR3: TGTGCCACCAGCAGACCTTTACAGGGCTCCTACGAGCAGTACTTC. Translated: CATSRPLQGSYEQYF.

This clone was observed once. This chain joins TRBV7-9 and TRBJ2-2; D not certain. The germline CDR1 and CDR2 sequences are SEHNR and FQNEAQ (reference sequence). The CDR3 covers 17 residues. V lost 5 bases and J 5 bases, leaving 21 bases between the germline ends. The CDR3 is CASSPPDRAPETGELFF. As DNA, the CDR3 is TGTGCCAGCAGCCCCCCGGACCGGGCACCGGAAACCGGGGAGCTGTTTTTT. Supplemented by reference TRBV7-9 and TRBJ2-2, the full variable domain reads DTGVSQNPRHKITKRGQNVTFRCDPISEHNRLYWYRQTLGQGPEFLTYFQNEAQLEKSRLLSDRFSAERPKGSFSTLEIQRTEQGDSAMYLCASSPPDRAPETGELFFGEGSRLTVL.

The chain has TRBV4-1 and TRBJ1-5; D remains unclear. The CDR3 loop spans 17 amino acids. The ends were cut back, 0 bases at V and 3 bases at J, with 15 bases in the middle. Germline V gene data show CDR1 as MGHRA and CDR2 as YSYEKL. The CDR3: CASSQDPAHVFNQPQHF. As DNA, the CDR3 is TGCGCCAGCAGCCAAGATCCCGCCCACGTATTCAATCAGCCCCAGCATTTT.

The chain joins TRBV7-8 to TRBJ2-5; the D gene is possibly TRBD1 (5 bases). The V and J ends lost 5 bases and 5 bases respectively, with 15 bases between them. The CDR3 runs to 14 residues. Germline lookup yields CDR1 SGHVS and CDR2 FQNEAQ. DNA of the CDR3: TGTGCCAGCAGCCCGAAGGGGATAATTGAGACCCAGTACTTC. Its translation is CASSPKGIIETQYF.

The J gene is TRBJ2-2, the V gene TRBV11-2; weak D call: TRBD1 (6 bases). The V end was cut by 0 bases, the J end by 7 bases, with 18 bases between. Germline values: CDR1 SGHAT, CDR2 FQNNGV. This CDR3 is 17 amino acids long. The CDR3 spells CASSLDGGTGPGGELFF. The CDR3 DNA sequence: TGTGCCAGCAGCTTAGATGGTGGCACAGGGCCTGGCGGGGAGCTGTTTTTT.

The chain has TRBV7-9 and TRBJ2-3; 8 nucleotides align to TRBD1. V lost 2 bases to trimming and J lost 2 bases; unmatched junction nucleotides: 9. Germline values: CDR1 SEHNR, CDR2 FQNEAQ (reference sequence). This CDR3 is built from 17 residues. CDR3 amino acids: CASSLWAGGDDTDTQYF. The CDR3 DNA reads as TGTGCCAGCAGCTTATGGGCAGGGGGCGATGACACAGATACGCAGTATTTT.

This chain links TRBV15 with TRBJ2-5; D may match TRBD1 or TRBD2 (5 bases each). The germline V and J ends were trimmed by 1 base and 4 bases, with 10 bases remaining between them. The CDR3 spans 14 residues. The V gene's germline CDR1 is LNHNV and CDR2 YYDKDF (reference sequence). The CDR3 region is CATSRAMRGETQYF. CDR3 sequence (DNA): TGTGCCACCAGCAGAGCCATGAGGGGAGAGACCCAGTACTTC. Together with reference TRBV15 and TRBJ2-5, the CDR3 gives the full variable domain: DAMVIQNPRYQVTQFGKPVTLSCSQTLNHNVMYWYQQKSSQAPKLLFHYYDKDFNNEADTPDNFQSRRPNTSFCFLDIRSPGLGDTAMYLCATSRAMRGETQYFGPGTRLLVL.

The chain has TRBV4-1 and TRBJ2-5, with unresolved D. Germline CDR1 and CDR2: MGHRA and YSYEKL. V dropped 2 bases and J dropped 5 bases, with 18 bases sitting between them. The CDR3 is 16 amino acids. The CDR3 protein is CASSQRQRDLGETQYF. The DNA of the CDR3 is TGCGCCAGCAGCCAACGTCAGCGCGACCTGGGTGAGACCCAGTACTTC.

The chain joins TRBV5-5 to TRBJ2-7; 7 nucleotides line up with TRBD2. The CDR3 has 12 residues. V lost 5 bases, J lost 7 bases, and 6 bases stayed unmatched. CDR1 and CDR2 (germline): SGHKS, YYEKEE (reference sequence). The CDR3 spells CASRLPSGEQYF. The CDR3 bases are TGTGCCAGCAGGCTTCCTAGCGGAGAGCAGTACTTC.

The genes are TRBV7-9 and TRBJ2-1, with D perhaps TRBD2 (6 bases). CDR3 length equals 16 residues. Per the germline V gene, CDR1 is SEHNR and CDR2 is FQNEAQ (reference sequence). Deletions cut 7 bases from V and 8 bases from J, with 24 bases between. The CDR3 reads CASNPVGEGGVHEQFF. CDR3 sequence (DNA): TGTGCCAGCAACCCGGTCGGCGAGGGAGGAGTCCATGAGCAGTTCTTC. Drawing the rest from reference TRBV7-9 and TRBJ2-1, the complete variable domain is DTGVSQNPRHKITKRGQNVTFRCDPISEHNRLYWYRQTLGQGPEFLTYFQNEAQLEKSRLLSDRFSAERPKGSFSTLEIQRTEQGDSAMYLCASNPVGEGGVHEQFFGPGTRLTVL.

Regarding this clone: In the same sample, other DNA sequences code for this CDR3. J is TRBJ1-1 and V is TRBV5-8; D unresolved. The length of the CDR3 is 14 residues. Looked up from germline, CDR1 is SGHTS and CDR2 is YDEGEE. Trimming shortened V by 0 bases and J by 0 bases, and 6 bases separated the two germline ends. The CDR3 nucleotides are TGTGCCAGCAGCTTGGACAGCATGAACACTGAAGCTTTCTTT. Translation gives CASSLDSMNTEAFF.

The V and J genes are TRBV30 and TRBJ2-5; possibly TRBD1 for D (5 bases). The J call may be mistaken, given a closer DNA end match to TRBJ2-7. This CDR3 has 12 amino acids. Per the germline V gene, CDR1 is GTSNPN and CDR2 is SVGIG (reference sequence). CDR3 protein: CAWIDSPYEQYF. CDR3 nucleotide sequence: TGTGCCTGGATCGACAGTCCCTACGAGCAGTACTTC.